This is a list of T cell receptor beta chains from one sample in a study of T cell responses to AZD1222 COVID-19 vaccine. TCRdb keeps only in-frame clones here, not all; method: immunoSEQ multiplex PCR. The sample has under 150,000 clones; 90% are singletons. The sequences come from peripheral blood, collected 28 days after the second AZD1222 dose. All receptors derive from an adult who received the AZD1222 COVID-19 vaccine. Each CDR3 is given with its conserved first and last residue. D genes are given only for firm matches. A row's size may be missing; if present it is once, few, many or a size class.

clone_size j_call v_call cdr3_length d_call cdr3_nt cdr3_aa
- TRBJ1-6 TRBV30 13 - TGTGCCTGGACCGAGGGGACTAATTCACCCCTCCACTTT CAWTEGTNSPLHF
- TRBJ1-1 TRBV19 13 - TGTGCCAGTACCGGCAGGATGAACACTGAAGCTTTCTTT CASTGRMNTEAFF
- TRBJ2-7 TRBV7-2 13 - TGTGCCAGCAGCTTAGTTAGCGGCTACGAGCAGTACTTC CASSLVSGYEQYF
- TRBJ1-6 TRBV7-9 14 - TGTGCCAGCAGCTTAGTAGGGAGACATTCACCCCTCCACTTT CASSLVGRHSPLHF
- TRBJ2-2 TRBV5-1 13 - TGCGCCAGCAGCTATCGAACGGGCGGGGAGCTGTTTTTT CASSYRTGGELFF
- TRBJ2-3 TRBV5-1 14 - TGCGCCAGCACGCAATCGTTCCAGGGTGATACGCAGTATTTT CASTQSFQGDTQYF
- TRBJ1-6 TRBV6-5 15 TRBD1 TGTGCCAGCAAACAACAGGGGATCGGTGGTTCACCCCTCCACTTT CASKQQGIGGSPLHF
few TRBJ2-3 TRBV19 12 - TGTGCCAGTAGGAACCCCGGTGATACGCAGTATTTT CASRNPGDTQYF
few TRBJ2-1 TRBV5-6 11 - TGTGCCAGCAGCTTGGGCAATGAGCAGTTCTTC CASSLGNEQFF
- TRBJ1-1 TRBV24-1 12 TRBD1 TGTGCCACGCAGGGGGGGGAATCCGAAGCTTTCTTT CATQGGESEAFF
- TRBJ1-1 TRBV11-1 15 - TGTGCCAGCAGCTATGCCGGGACACCAAACACTGAAGCTTTCTTT CASSYAGTPNTEAFF
- TRBJ2-1 TRBV25-1 12 - TGTGCCAGCAGTGAATCCCTCAATGAGCAGTTCTTC CASSESLNEQFF
- TRBJ2-3 TRBV5-6 14 - TGTGCCAGCAGCAGGGTTGAGGTCACAGATACGCAGTATTTT CASSRVEVTDTQYF
few TRBJ1-4 TRBV25-1 15 TRBD1 TGTGCCAGCAGTCCCCAGACAGGGGATAATGAAAAACTGTTTTTT CASSPQTGDNEKLFF
- TRBJ2-1 TRBV28 15 TRBD2 TGTGCCAGCAGGACTCCGGCTAGCGGGGACAATGAGCAGTTCTTC CASRTPASGDNEQFF
- TRBJ2-3 TRBV6-4 15 TRBD1 TGTGCCAGCAGTGACTCGACAGGGGGCGCAGATACGCAGTATTTT CASSDSTGGADTQYF
- TRBJ1-2 TRBV11-1 14 TRBD1 TGTGCCAGCAGCCGAAACCAGGGGGCGAATGGCTACACCTTC CASSRNQGANGYTF
- TRBJ2-3 TRBV29-1 16 TRBD1 TGCAGCGTTGCGGGGACAGCCAGGGCCCGCACAGATACGCAGTATTTT CSVAGTARARTDTQYF
- TRBJ2-7 TRBV6-5 15 TRBD2 TGTGCCAGCAGTTCGGGACTAGTTAGCGCCTACGAGCAGTACTTC CASSSGLVSAYEQYF
- TRBJ2-5 TRBV5-1 14 - TGCGCCAGCAGCTTGCAGGGGTCCCAAGAGACCCAGTACTTC CASSLQGSQETQYF
few TRBJ1-1 TRBV10-3 14 TRBD1 TGTGCCATCAGTGTTGGACAGGGTGGCCCTGAAGCTTTCTTT CAISVGQGGPEAFF
- TRBJ2-6 TRBV6-5 15 - TGTGCCAGCCGGTCGGCGGGCTCTGGGGCCAACGTCCTGACTTTC CASRSAGSGANVLTF
- TRBJ1-1 TRBV5-5 13 - TGTGCCAGCAGCCCAATCCTGAACACTGAAGCTTTCTTT CASSPILNTEAFF
once TRBJ1-1 TRBV6-2/TRBV6-3 11 - TGTGCCAGCAGTCTCTTAACTGAAGCTTTCTTT CASSLLTEAFF
- TRBJ1-2 TRBV6-6 15 - TGTGCCAGCAGAGACAGCGGGGCCGGCCTCTATGGCTACACCTTC CASRDSGAGLYGYTF
- TRBJ2-5 TRBV19 14 TRBD1 TGTGCCAGTAGTCGTACAGGGGGCCGAGAGACCCAGTACTTC CASSRTGGRETQYF
- TRBJ1-4 TRBV2 13 - TGTGCCAGAAGACAGTCAACTAATGAAAAACTGTTTTTT CARRQSTNEKLFF
once TRBJ1-1 TRBV9 14 - TGTGCCAGCAGCACGCGGAGAGACCTTCGGGAAGCTTTCTTT CASSTRRDLREAFF
- TRBJ2-5 TRBV29-1 12 - TGCAGCGTTGCGGGTCTGCAAGAGACCCAGTACTTC CSVAGLQETQYF
- TRBJ1-6 TRBV6-5 13 - TGTGCCAGCAGCTCCAGGGAAGGGTCAACCCTCCACTTT CASSSREGSTLHF
- TRBJ1-3 TRBV5-5 11 - TGTGCCAGCAGCTTGAGAGACACCATATATTTT CASSLRDTIYF
- TRBJ2-7 TRBV10-1 14 - TGCGCCAGCAGTGACTCCTACGGGTCCTACGAGCAGTACTTC CASSDSYGSYEQYF
- TRBJ2-1 TRBV11-3 15 - TGTGCCAGCAGCTTAGGGGGCCTCGAAGGGGATGAGCAGTTCTTC CASSLGGLEGDEQFF
- TRBJ2-7 TRBV11-2 17 - TGTGCCAGCAGCTTAGTGTCACGGAGGAGATTCTCCTACGAGCAGTACTTC CASSLVSRRRFSYEQYF
few TRBJ1-6 TRBV28 16 - TGTGCCAGCAGTTTAGTCGCCGACAGTTCTAATTCACCCCTCCACTTT CASSLVADSSNSPLHF
- TRBJ1-1 TRBV6-6 13 TRBD1 TGTGCCAGCAGTTACTCAGGACAGGGTGAAGCTTTCTTT CASSYSGQGEAFF
- TRBJ1-5 TRBV7-2 14 - TGTGCCAGCTCTCCTGGGGATTTACGCCAGCCCCAGCATTTT CASSPGDLRQPQHF
- TRBJ1-4 TRBV10-3 16 TRBD1 TGTGCCATCAGTGAAAACAGGGGAGCAACTAATGAAAAACTGTTTTTT CAISENRGATNEKLFF
once TRBJ2-1 TRBV10-2 16 TRBD2 TGCGCCAGCCGAGGACTAGCGGGAGGCTCCTACAATGAGCAGTTCTTC CASRGLAGGSYNEQFF
- TRBJ2-1 TRBV27 20 TRBD2 TGTGCCAGCAGTTTAAGACAGGCATTCAGACTAGCGGGAGTGAACAATGAGCAGTTCTTC CASSLRQAFRLAGVNNEQFF
- TRBJ2-5 TRBV11-2 15 TRBD2 TGTGCCAGCAGCAGTAGCGGGGGGTCTGGGGAGACCCAGTACTTC CASSSSGGSGETQYF
- TRBJ1-1 TRBV19 14 - TGTGCCAGTATCTCAGGGGTCATGAACACTGAAGCTTTCTTT CASISGVMNTEAFF
- TRBJ1-6 TRBV3-1/TRBV3-2 15 TRBD1 TGTGCCAGCAGCCCAGCGTGGACAGGGCATTCACCCCTCCACTTT CASSPAWTGHSPLHF
- TRBJ1-2 TRBV12-3/TRBV12-4 13 TRBD1 TGTGCCAGCAGGCGGGACAGGTATTCCGGCTACACCTTC CASRRDRYSGYTF
- TRBJ2-2 TRBV7-6 18 - TGTGCCAGCAGCTTAGCCCCGATGAGGAGGGCAGGCACCGGGGAGCTGTTTTTT CASSLAPMRRAGTGELFF
- TRBJ2-3 TRBV2 14 - TGTGCCAGCAGTGAACAAGAGCGGCCAGATACGCAGTATTTT CASSEQERPDTQYF
- TRBJ1-3 TRBV12-2 19 - TGTGCAAGTCGCCCAAGGACAGGGGGCCTCCAACGCTCTGGAAACACCATATATTTT CASRPRTGGLQRSGNTIYF